The rows below give T cell receptor beta chains drawn from one sample of a study of type 1 regulatory T cells. These receptors' targets are unknown. TCRdb re-analysed the reads in MiXCR, keeping a single row per CDR3 protein. This sample has around 14,000 distinct CDR3 sequences, with roughly 13% found just once. Input material: cultured T cells, either the whole culture or a sorted T cell fraction (not recorded which). All receptors come from a human donor in good health. Both conserved end residues are part of each CDR3. The order of the fields is J gene, CDR3 length, V gene, D gene, clone size, CDR3 DNA, CDR3 protein. D genes are given only for firm matches. For some rows the clone size is stated as once, few or many, or as a class when expanded; others skip it.

J: TRBJ2-1
length: 14
V: TRBV5-1
D: -
size: -
DNA: TGCGCCAGCAGCTTAGAGCGGACCTACAATGAGCAGTTCTTC
CDR3: CASSLERTYNEQFF

J: TRBJ2-3
length: 16
V: TRBV24-1
D: -
size: many
DNA: TGTGCCACCAGTCCCGGACACTCCCTAGGGGCAGATACGCAGTATTTT
CDR3: CATSPGHSLGADTQYF

J: TRBJ2-7
length: 14
V: TRBV7-2
D: TRBD1
size: many
DNA: TGTGCCAGCAGCCCAGGGACAGAGTACGGCGAGCAGTACTTC
CDR3: CASSPGTEYGEQYF

J: TRBJ2-7
length: 14
V: TRBV20-1
D: -
size: many
DNA: TGCAGTGCTCCTTTAGCGATATCCTCCTACGAGCAGTACTTC
CDR3: CSAPLAISSYEQYF

J: TRBJ1-4
length: 14
V: TRBV5-5
D: -
size: many
DNA: TGTGCCAGCGAAGGGGAGGCAACTAATGAAAAACTGTTTTTT
CDR3: CASEGEATNEKLFF

J: TRBJ2-1
length: 13
V: TRBV27
D: -
size: few
DNA: TGTGCCAGCAGTCCCTCGCGCTCTGGGGGGCAGTTCTTC
CDR3: CASSPSRSGGQFF

J: TRBJ1-1
length: 11
V: TRBV12-3/TRBV12-4
D: -
size: medium-sized
DNA: TGTGCCAGCCACCGCCCGGGTCGGGCTTTCTTT
CDR3: CASHRPGRAFF

J: TRBJ1-2
length: 12
V: TRBV7-9
D: -
size: medium-sized
DNA: TGTGCCAGCAGCTTGACAGACTATGGCTACACCTTC
CDR3: CASSLTDYGYTF

J: TRBJ2-1
length: 19
V: TRBV20-1
D: TRBD2
size: few
DNA: TGCAGTGCCCCCCCCCCGAGCGGGGCGGCCCAGAGCTCCTACAATGAGCAGTTCTTC
CDR3: CSAPPPSGAAQSSYNEQFF

J: TRBJ2-7
length: 16
V: TRBV7-2
D: -
size: many
DNA: TGTGCCAGCAGCCACCAGGAAGGGCGTGGGTTCGACGAGCAGTACTTC
CDR3: CASSHQEGRGFDEQYF

J: TRBJ2-1
length: 17
V: TRBV9
D: TRBD2
size: once
DNA: TGTACCAGCAGCATCAACCCTGGCGCGGGAGGAGCGGCTGAGCAGTTCTTC
CDR3: CTSSINPGAGGAAEQFF

J: TRBJ2-7
length: 14
V: TRBV7-2
D: -
size: -
DNA: TGTGCCAGCAGCTTAGGAGACCACTCCTACGAGCAGTACTTC
CDR3: CASSLGDHSYEQYF

J: TRBJ1-5
length: 14
V: TRBV5-1
D: -
size: few
DNA: TGCGCCAGCAGCTCGTCACCCGAAGTCCAGCCCCAGCATTTT
CDR3: CASSSSPEVQPQHF

J: TRBJ2-3
length: 16
V: TRBV7-9
D: -
size: many
DNA: TGTGCCAGCGGTGAAGGTTGGGGGAAGGGCACAGATACGCAGTATTTT
CDR3: CASGEGWGKGTDTQYF

J: TRBJ2-3
length: 15
V: TRBV5-6
D: -
size: many
DNA: TGTGCCAGCAGCTTGAGAACGACTGCCAGTGAGACGCAGTATTTT
CDR3: CASSLRTTASETQYF

J: TRBJ2-5
length: 12
V: TRBV29-1
D: TRBD1
size: many
DNA: TGCAGCGTACAGAAGGGGGCTGAGACCCAGTACTTC
CDR3: CSVQKGAETQYF

J: TRBJ2-1
length: 13
V: TRBV7-2
D: -
size: many
DNA: TGTGCCAGCAGCCCGAACATGCCCAATGAGCAGTTCTTC
CDR3: CASSPNMPNEQFF

J: TRBJ2-7
length: 12
V: TRBV3-1
D: -
size: -
DNA: TGTGCCAGCAGCCAAAGAACCTACGAGCAGTACTTC
CDR3: CASSQRTYEQYF

J: TRBJ2-7
length: 15
V: TRBV24-1
D: TRBD1
size: few
DNA: TGTGCCACCAGTGATACCCGACAGGGGTTCCTCGAGCAGTACTTC
CDR3: CATSDTRQGFLEQYF

J: TRBJ2-7
length: 16
V: TRBV11-3
D: -
size: -
DNA: TGTGCCAGCAGCTTAGATCGTAGCAGGGAACGAGGGGAGCAGTACTTC
CDR3: CASSLDRSRERGEQYF

J: TRBJ1-2
length: 15
V: TRBV19
D: TRBD1
size: -
DNA: TGTGCCAGTAGTGCGCCGGGACAGGGAAATTGGGGCTACACCTTC
CDR3: CASSAPGQGNWGYTF

J: TRBJ2-6
length: 17
V: TRBV19
D: TRBD1
size: many
DNA: TGTGCCAGTAGTTACCGGGACAGGGGCTCTGGGGCCAACGTCCTGACTTTC
CDR3: CASSYRDRGSGANVLTF